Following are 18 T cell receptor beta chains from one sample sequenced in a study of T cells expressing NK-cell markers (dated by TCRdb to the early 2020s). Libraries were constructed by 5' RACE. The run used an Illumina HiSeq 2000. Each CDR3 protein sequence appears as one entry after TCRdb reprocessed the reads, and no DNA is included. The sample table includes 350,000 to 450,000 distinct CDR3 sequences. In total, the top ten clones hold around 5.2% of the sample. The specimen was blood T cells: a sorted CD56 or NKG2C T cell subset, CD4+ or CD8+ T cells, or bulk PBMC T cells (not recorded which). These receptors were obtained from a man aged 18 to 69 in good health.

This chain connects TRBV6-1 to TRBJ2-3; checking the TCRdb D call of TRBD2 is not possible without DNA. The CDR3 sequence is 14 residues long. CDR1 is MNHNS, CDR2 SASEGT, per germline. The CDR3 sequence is CASGHYPRGDTQYF.

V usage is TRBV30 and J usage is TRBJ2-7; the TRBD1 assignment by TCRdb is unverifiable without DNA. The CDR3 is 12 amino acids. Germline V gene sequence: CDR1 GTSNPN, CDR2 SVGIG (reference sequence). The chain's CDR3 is CAWSRGPGEQYF.

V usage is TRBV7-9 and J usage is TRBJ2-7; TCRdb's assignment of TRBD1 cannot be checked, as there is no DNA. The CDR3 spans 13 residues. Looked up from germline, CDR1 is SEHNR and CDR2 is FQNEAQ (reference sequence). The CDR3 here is CASSWGGGSEQYF.

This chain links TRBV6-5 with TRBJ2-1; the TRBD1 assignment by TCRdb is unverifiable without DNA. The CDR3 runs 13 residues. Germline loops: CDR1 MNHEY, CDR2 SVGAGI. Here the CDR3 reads CASSWTAPGEQFF.

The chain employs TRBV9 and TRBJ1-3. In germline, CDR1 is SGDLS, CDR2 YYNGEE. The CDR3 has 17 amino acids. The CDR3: CASSVVGQRSSGNTIYF.

Here the CDR3 reads CASKSSGASTDTQYF. The chain links TRBV2 to TRBJ2-3. Germline V CDR1 and CDR2: SNHLY, FYNNEI. This CDR3 is 15 amino acids long.

The chain's CDR3 is CASSSRTTLQYF. The chain uses TRBV12-3 or TRBV12-4 and TRBJ2-7; without DNA, the TCRdb call of TRBD1 cannot be checked. The CDR3 contains 12 residues.

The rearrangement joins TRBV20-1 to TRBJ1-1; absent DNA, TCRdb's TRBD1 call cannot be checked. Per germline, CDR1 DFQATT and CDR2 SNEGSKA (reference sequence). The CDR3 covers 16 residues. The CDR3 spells CSARPGQGTLSAEAFF.

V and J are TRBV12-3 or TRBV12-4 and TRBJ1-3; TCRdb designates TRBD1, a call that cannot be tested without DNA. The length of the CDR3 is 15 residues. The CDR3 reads CASSLDRVSGNTIYF.

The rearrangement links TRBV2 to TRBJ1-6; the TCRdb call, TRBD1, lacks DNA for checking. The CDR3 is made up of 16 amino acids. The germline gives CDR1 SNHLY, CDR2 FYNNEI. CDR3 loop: CASSGGQGSYNSPLHF.

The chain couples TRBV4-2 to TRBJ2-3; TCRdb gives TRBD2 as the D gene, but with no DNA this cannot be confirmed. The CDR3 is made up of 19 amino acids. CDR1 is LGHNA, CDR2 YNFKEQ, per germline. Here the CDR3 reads CASSQDSGLAGDSTDTQYF.

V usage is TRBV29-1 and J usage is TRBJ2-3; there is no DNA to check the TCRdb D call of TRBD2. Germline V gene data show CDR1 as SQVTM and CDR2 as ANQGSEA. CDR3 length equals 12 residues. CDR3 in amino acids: CSVESGRSTQYF.

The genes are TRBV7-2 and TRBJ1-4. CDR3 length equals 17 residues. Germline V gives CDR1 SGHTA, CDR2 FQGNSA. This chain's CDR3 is CASSLRGPPVVWEKLFF.

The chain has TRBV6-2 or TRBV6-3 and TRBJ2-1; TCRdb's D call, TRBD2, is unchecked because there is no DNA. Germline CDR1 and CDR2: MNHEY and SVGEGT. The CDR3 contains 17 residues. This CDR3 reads CASSLSGRGVAGNEQFF.

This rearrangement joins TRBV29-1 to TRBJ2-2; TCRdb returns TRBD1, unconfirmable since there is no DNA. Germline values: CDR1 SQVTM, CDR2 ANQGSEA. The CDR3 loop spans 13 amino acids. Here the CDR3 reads CSVRPGDTGELFF.

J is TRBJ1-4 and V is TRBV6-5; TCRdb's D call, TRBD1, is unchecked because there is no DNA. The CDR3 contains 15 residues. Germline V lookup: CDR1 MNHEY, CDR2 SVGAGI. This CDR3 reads CASSYSWGGGEKLFF.

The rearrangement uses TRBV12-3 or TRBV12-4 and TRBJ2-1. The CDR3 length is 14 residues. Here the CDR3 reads CASSLAGTYNEQFF.

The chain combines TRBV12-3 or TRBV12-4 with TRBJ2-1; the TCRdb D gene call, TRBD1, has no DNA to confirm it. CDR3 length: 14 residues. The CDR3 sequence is CASSIITQRGEQFF.